This TCR beta chain was identified in a study of T cells in tuberculosis. Generated by immunoSEQ multiplex PCR, the TCRdb table keeps only in-frame clones and is missing some. The sample lists some 41,000 clones; around 94% were seen once. With regard to this clone: Its antigen is not identified.

This CDR3 comprises 15 residues. Each clinical donor contributed on average approximately 99,000 T cells from unsorted cryopreserved PBMC. Regarding the study as a whole: Using the GMM-specific repertoire gave about 84% accuracy versus roughly 68% with motifs. Smaller alpha distances in active tuberculosis partly reflected shorter CDR3-alpha lengths.

Specimen: PBMCs. This clonotype was obtained from a donor between 10 and 29 years old with latent tuberculosis or without tuberculosis infection. Some clones in this sample may be carry-over from other donors' samples. The rearrangement links TRBV21-1 to TRBJ2-7; no DNA check was done on the table's D call, TRBD1. TRBV21-1 is marked as a pseudogene. In DNA, the CDR3 is TGTGCCAGCAGCATGATCTTAGGACAGGCCTACGAGCAGTACTTC. This sequence encodes CASSMILGQAYEQYF.